These T cell receptor beta chains were read from a single sample in a study of blood T cell repertoires in COVID-19. Clones were read by immunoSEQ multiplex PCR, and TCRdb kept only the in-frame ones, dropping some. The table lists about 62,000 clones, over 75% of them singletons. The sequenced sample consisted of peripheral blood. The receptors originated from a woman aged 60-75 years with acute or convalescent COVID-19. Each CDR3 is given with its conserved first and last residue. Each record gives: D gene, V gene, clone size, CDR3 protein. D genes are given only for firm matches. Only part of the rows carry a size: once, few, many, or a class if the clone is expanded.

d_call: TRBD1; v_call: TRBV30; clone_size: NA; cdr3_aa: CAWSLSDRANTEAFF
d_call: NA; v_call: TRBV7-9; clone_size: NA; cdr3_aa: CASSLSGGFTEAFF
d_call: TRBD1; v_call: TRBV27; clone_size: NA; cdr3_aa: CASRPDRESPLHF
d_call: TRBD2; v_call: TRBV5-1; clone_size: NA; cdr3_aa: CASSPMRGGRETQYF
d_call: TRBD1; v_call: TRBV9; clone_size: NA; cdr3_aa: CASSVGHRGGFDGYTF
d_call: NA; v_call: TRBV10-3; clone_size: NA; cdr3_aa: CAITPGPGNTIYF
d_call: NA; v_call: TRBV3-1/TRBV3-2; clone_size: NA; cdr3_aa: CASSQGYQGNGYTF
d_call: NA; v_call: TRBV6-5; clone_size: NA; cdr3_aa: CASSYTRGGKLFF
d_call: TRBD2; v_call: TRBV19; clone_size: NA; cdr3_aa: CASSPRTSGLHEQFF
d_call: NA; v_call: TRBV11-2; clone_size: NA; cdr3_aa: CASSSRQGGNIQYF
d_call: TRBD1; v_call: TRBV5-1; clone_size: NA; cdr3_aa: CASSLGQGIYTGELFF
d_call: NA; v_call: TRBV28; clone_size: NA; cdr3_aa: CASSSPGYQPQHF
d_call: TRBD1; v_call: TRBV5-4; clone_size: NA; cdr3_aa: CASSSTTGIYYGYTF
d_call: TRBD1; v_call: TRBV5-1; clone_size: NA; cdr3_aa: CASSPGQEDQPQHF
d_call: NA; v_call: TRBV30; clone_size: once; cdr3_aa: CAWKGANYGYTF
d_call: TRBD2; v_call: TRBV18; clone_size: NA; cdr3_aa: CASSRNHLAGGPTDTQYF
d_call: NA; v_call: TRBV2; clone_size: few; cdr3_aa: CASSDSGKGYTF
d_call: NA; v_call: TRBV3-1/TRBV3-2; clone_size: once; cdr3_aa: CASSQAGEANEKLFF
d_call: TRBD1; v_call: TRBV29-1; clone_size: NA; cdr3_aa: CSVAGTGKRGSPLHF
d_call: NA; v_call: TRBV25-1; clone_size: few; cdr3_aa: CASSEWSGEAFF
d_call: NA; v_call: TRBV11-2; clone_size: NA; cdr3_aa: CASSPPGQSGNTIYF
d_call: NA; v_call: TRBV3-1/TRBV3-2; clone_size: NA; cdr3_aa: CASSQDRMRGLYGYTF
d_call: TRBD1; v_call: TRBV28; clone_size: NA; cdr3_aa: CASSLSGGGEPQHF
d_call: NA; v_call: TRBV7-9; clone_size: NA; cdr3_aa: CASRQTANTGELFF
d_call: NA; v_call: TRBV20-1; clone_size: NA; cdr3_aa: CSASGESSNQPQHF
d_call: NA; v_call: TRBV6-1; clone_size: NA; cdr3_aa: CASSDRAGTTNEKLFF
d_call: NA; v_call: TRBV28; clone_size: NA; cdr3_aa: CASSSLNEKLFF
d_call: TRBD2; v_call: TRBV6-5; clone_size: NA; cdr3_aa: CASGAQREGQEQFF
d_call: NA; v_call: TRBV5-1; clone_size: NA; cdr3_aa: CASSLLAGASSGANVLTF
d_call: NA; v_call: TRBV7-9; clone_size: few; cdr3_aa: CASSSSAGYNQPQHF
d_call: NA; v_call: TRBV5-1; clone_size: NA; cdr3_aa: CASSLDRSSSTDTQYF
d_call: NA; v_call: TRBV6-1; clone_size: NA; cdr3_aa: CASSVYVRGEGANVLTF
d_call: NA; v_call: TRBV30; clone_size: few; cdr3_aa: CAWSVQGRGNSPLHF
d_call: TRBD1; v_call: TRBV24-1; clone_size: NA; cdr3_aa: CATSDATGTGHWTQYF
d_call: NA; v_call: TRBV18; clone_size: NA; cdr3_aa: CASSSSDEQFF
d_call: NA; v_call: TRBV4-1; clone_size: few; cdr3_aa: CASSPLAGAKGNTIYF